A selection of T cell receptor beta chains follows, all from one sample in a study of blood T cell repertoires in COVID-19. Using immunoSEQ multiplex PCR, the repertoire was profiled, and TCRdb retains in-frame clones only, with some absent. Of 270,000 or so clones in the sample, 88% are singletons; the top ten hold more than 0.95%. Sequencing was performed on PBMCs or T cells enriched from blood (not recorded which). The receptors derive from a woman in her thirties or forties with acute COVID-19. CDR3s include the opening cysteine and the closing phenylalanine or tryptophan. A D gene is named only where the DNA matches it firmly. Some rows mark clone size as missing; the rest say once, few, many or name a class of expanded clone.

>16|TRBV11-2|TRBD2|NA|TRBJ2-1
CASSLALAVAYNEQFF
TGTGCCAGCAGCTTAGCTCTAGCGGTAGCCTACAATGAGCAGTTCTTC
>15|TRBV28|NA|NA|TRBJ1-2
CASSSSSGGNYGYTF
TGTGCCAGCAGTTCTTCCTCGGGGGGGAACTATGGCTACACCTTC
>15|TRBV15|NA|once|TRBJ2-5
CATSVPGDFQETQYF
TGTGCCACCAGCGTTCCTGGTGACTTCCAAGAGACCCAGTACTTC
>14|TRBV13|NA|few|TRBJ1-2
CASSFRGSNYGYTF
TGTGCCAGCAGCTTTCGAGGCAGCAACTATGGCTACACCTTC
>16|TRBV18|NA|NA|TRBJ1-3
CASSHGQRTSGNTIYF
TGTGCCAGCTCACACGGACAGCGTACCTCTGGAAACACCATATATTTT
>16|TRBV11-1|NA|NA|TRBJ2-5
CASSTGGREGPETQYF
TGTGCCAGCAGCACAGGGGGGCGGGAGGGCCCGGAGACCCAGTACTTC
>13|TRBV7-2|NA|NA|TRBJ1-5
CASSLGTINPQHF
TGTGCCAGCAGCTTAGGGACAATCAATCCCCAGCATTTT
>15|TRBV4-1|NA|NA|TRBJ1-4
CASSQEAATNEKLFF
TGCGCCAGCAGCCAAGAGGCGGCAACTAATGAAAAACTGTTTTTT
>18|TRBV19|TRBD1|NA|TRBJ1-5
CASSIPPGQGKGNQPQHF
TGTGCCAGTAGTATTCCGCCGGGACAGGGGAAGGGCAATCAGCCCCAGCATTTT
>14|TRBV5-1|NA|NA|TRBJ1-1
CASSFGGSDTEAFF
TGCGCCAGCAGCTTTGGAGGGTCTGACACTGAAGCTTTCTTT
>13|TRBV28|TRBD1|NA|TRBJ2-5
CASSNRGQETQYF
TGTGCCAGCAGTAACAGGGGCCAAGAGACCCAGTACTTC
>14|TRBV11-2|NA|NA|TRBJ2-1
CASSWQQWANEQFF
TGTGCCAGCAGCTGGCAGCAGTGGGCTAATGAGCAGTTCTTC
>17|TRBV7-9|TRBD2|NA|TRBJ2-1
CASSLGEGLADLNEQFF
TGTGCCAGCAGCTTGGGGGAGGGACTAGCGGACCTCAATGAGCAGTTCTTC
>14|TRBV5-1|TRBD1|NA|TRBJ1-4
CASRPTGGSEKLFF
TGCGCCAGCAGACCGACAGGGGGCAGTGAAAAACTGTTTTTT
>13|TRBV19|NA|NA|TRBJ1-1
CASSVRERTEAFF
TGTGCCAGTAGCGTCAGGGAACGAACTGAAGCTTTCTTT
>14|TRBV5-1|NA|NA|TRBJ2-7
CASSLAQTSYEQYF
TGCGCCAGCAGCTTGGCCCAGACTTCCTACGAGCAGTACTTC
>13|TRBV14|TRBD2|NA|TRBJ2-7
CASSLAGVGEQYF
TGTGCCAGCAGCCTGGCGGGAGTCGGCGAGCAGTACTTC
>13|TRBV24-1|NA|NA|TRBJ1-6
CATSERRESPLHF
TGTGCCACCAGTGAAAGGAGGGAATCACCCCTCCACTTT
>16|TRBV5-1|TRBD1|NA|TRBJ1-1
CASRGAGGAGNTEAFF
TGCGCCAGCAGAGGGGCAGGGGGCGCCGGGAACACTGAAGCTTTCTTT
>11|TRBV20-1|NA|NA|TRBJ1-1
CSVDRNTEAFF
TGCAGTGTCGACAGGAACACTGAAGCTTTCTTT
>14|TRBV30|NA|NA|TRBJ2-3
CAWTYGHRTDTQYF
TGTGCCTGGACCTACGGACACCGCACAGATACGCAGTATTTT
>14|TRBV11-2|NA|NA|TRBJ2-5
CASSTSGLGETQYF
TGTGCCAGCAGTACAAGCGGGTTGGGAGAGACCCAGTACTTC
>15|TRBV5-1|NA|once|TRBJ2-3
CASTPSVFSTDTQYF
TGCGCCAGCACCCCTAGCGTATTTAGCACAGATACGCAGTATTTT